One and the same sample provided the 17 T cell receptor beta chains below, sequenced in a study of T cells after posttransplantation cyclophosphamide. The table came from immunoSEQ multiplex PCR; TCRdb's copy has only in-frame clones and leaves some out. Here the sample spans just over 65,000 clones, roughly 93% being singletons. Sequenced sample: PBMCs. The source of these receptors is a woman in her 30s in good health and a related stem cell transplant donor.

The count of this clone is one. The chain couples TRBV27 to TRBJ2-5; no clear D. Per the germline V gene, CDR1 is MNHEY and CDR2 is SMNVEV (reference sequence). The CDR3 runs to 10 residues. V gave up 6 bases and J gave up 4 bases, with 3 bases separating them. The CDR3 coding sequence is TGTGCCAGCAGGGGAGAGACCCAGTACTTC. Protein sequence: CASRGETQYF.

The CDR3 DNA reads TGCGCCAGCAGCCAAGGAAGAAGGCGGGGGCCCTACAATGAGCAGTTCTTC. Protein product: CASSQGRRRGPYNEQFF. This chain connects TRBV4-3 to TRBJ2-1; D may be TRBD2 (7 bases). V lost 1 base to trimming and J lost 2 bases, with 15 bases between them. CDR1 is LGHNA, CDR2 YSLEER, per germline. This CDR3 spans 17 amino acids.

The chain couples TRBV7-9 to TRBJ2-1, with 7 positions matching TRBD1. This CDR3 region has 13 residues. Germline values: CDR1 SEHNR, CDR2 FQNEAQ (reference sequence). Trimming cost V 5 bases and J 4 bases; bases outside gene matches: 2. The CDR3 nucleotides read TGTGCCAGCAGCCCACAGGGGTACAATGAGCAGTTCTTC. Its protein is CASSPQGYNEQFF.

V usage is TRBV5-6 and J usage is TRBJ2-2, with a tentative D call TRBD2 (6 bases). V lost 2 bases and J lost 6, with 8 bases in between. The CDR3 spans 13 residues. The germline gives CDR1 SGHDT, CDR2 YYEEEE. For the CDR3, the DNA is TGTGCCAGCAGCTTACCGGGGGCCGGGGAGCTGTTTTTT. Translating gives CASSLPGAGELFF.

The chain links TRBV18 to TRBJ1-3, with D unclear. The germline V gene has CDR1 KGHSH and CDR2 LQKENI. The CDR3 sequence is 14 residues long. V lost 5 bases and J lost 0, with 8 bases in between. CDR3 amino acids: CASSEDHSGNTIYF. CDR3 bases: TGTGCCAGCTCAGAGGATCACTCTGGAAACACCATATATTTT.

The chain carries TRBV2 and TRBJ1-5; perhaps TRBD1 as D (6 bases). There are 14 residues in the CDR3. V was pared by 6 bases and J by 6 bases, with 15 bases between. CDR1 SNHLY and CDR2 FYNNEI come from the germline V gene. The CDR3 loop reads CASRANRAGQPQHF. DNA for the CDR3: TGTGCCAGCAGAGCGAACAGGGCGGGTCAGCCCCAGCATTTT.

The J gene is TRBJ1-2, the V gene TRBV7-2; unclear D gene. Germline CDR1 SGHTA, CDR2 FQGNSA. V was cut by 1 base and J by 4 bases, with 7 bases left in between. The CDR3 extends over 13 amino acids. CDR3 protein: CASSLVLSYGYTF. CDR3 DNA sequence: TGTGCCAGCAGCTTAGTACTCAGCTATGGCTACACCTTC. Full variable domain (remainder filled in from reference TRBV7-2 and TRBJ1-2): GAGVSQSPSNKVTEKGKDVELRCDPISGHTALYWYRQSLGQGLEFLIYFQGNSAPDKSGLPSDRFSAERTGGSVSTLTIQRTQQEDSAVYLCASSLVLSYGYTFGSGTRLTVV.

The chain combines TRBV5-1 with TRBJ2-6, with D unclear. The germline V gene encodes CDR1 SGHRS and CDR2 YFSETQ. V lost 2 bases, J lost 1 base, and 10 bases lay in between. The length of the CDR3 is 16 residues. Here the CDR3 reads CASSLPTDSGANVLTF. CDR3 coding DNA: TGCGCCAGCAGCTTACCCACAGATTCTGGGGCCAACGTCCTGACTTTC. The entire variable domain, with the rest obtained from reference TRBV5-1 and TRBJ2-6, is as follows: KAGVTQTPRYLIKTRGQQVTLSCSPISGHRSVSWYQQTPGQGLQFLFEYFSETQRNKGNFPGRFSGRQFSNSRSEMNVSTLELGDSALYLCASSLPTDSGANVLTFGAGSRLTVL.

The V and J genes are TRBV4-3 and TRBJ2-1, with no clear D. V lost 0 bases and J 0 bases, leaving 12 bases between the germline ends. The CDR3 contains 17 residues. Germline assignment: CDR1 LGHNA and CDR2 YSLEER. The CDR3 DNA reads TGCGCCAGCAGCCAAGAAGCGAAACCCAGCTCCTACAATGAGCAGTTCTTC. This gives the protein CASSQEAKPSSYNEQFF.

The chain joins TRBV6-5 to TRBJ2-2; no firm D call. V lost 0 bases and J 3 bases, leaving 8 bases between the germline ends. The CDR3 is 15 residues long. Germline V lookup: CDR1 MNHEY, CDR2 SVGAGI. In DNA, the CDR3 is TGTGCCAGCAGTTACTCGACGGCTGACACCGGGGAGCTGTTTTTT. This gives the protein CASSYSTADTGELFF.

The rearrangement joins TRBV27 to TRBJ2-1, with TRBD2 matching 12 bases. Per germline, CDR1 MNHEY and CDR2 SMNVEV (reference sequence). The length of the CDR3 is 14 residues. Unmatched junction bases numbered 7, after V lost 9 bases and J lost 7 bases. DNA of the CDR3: TGTGCCAGTGCGCTAGCGGGGGGGCGGAATGAGCAGTTCTTC. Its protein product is CASALAGGRNEQFF.

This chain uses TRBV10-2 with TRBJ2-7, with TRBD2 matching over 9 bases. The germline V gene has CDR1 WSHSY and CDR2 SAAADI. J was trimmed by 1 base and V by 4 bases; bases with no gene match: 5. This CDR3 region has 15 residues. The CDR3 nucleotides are TGCGCCAGCAGTGCGGCGGGGGGGGCATCCTACGAGCAGTACTTC. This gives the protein CASSAAGGASYEQYF.

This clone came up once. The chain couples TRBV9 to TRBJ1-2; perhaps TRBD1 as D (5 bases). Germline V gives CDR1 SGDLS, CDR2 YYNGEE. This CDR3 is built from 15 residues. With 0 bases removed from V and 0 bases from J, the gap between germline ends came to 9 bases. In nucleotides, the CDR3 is TGTGCCAGCAGCGTAGGGGCAGGGACTAACTATGGCTACACCTTC. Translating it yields CASSVGAGTNYGYTF.

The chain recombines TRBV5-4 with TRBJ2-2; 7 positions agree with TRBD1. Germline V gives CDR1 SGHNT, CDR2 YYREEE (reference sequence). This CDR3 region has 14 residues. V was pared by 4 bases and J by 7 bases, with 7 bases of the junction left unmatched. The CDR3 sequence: CASSHHRGGGELFF. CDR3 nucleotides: TGTGCCAGCAGCCACCACAGGGGTGGCGGGGAGCTGTTTTTT.

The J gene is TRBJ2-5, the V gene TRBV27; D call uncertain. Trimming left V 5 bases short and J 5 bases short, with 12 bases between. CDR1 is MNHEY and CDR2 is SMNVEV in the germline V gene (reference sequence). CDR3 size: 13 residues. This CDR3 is CASSPFRHETQYF. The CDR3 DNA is TGTGCCAGCAGTCCTTTCCGACACGAGACCCAGTACTTC.

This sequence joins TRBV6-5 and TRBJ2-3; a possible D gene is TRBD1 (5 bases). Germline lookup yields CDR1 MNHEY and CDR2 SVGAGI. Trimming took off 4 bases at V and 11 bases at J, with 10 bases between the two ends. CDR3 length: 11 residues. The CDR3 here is CASSLETVQYF. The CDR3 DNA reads TGTGCCAGCAGTTTGGAGACAGTGCAGTATTTT.

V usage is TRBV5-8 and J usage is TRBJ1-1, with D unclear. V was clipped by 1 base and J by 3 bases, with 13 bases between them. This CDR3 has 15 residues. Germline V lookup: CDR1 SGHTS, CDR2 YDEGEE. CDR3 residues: CASSLLSLTDTEAFF. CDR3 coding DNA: TGTGCCAGCAGCTTGCTCAGCCTAACCGACACTGAAGCTTTCTTT.